This T cell receptor beta chain originates from a study of graft-versus-host responses after intestinal transplantation. Study at large: Grafts that recipients had were multivisceral, liver-intestinal, or isolated intestinal transplants. The whole recipient group had anti-thymocyte globulin induction followed by tacrolimus and steroids for two to three years.

Turning to this clone: Antigen unknown.

Measured with immunoSEQ multiplex PCR; TCRdb has only the in-frame clones, and not every one. This repertoire shows 5,700 or so clones, roughly 80% found once; its top ten account for around 7.3%. From the graft tissue, intraepithelial and lamina propria lymphocytes were released through processing. V lost 2 bases and J lost 5; bases outside the gene matches: 7. The CDR3 covers 16 residues. Looked up from germline, CDR1 is KGHSH and CDR2 is LQKENI. Study-wide findings and caveats: Across patients carrying graft-donor T cell macrochimerism, allografts held high graft-versus-host to host-versus-graft clonal ratios. With peak circulating GvH clone levels came an association with early post-transplant HvG declines.

The starting material was ileum tissue, obtained more than 220 days after intestinal transplant. The J gene is TRBJ1-5, the V gene TRBV18, with 9 nucleotides matching TRBD1. This sequence was found in a human patient who received an intestinal transplant, so some T cells may come from the graft donor. CDR3 DNA: TGTGCCAGCTCACCATCGGACAGGGGACTGTATCAGCCCCAGCATTTT. It is translated as CASSPSDRGLYQPQHF.